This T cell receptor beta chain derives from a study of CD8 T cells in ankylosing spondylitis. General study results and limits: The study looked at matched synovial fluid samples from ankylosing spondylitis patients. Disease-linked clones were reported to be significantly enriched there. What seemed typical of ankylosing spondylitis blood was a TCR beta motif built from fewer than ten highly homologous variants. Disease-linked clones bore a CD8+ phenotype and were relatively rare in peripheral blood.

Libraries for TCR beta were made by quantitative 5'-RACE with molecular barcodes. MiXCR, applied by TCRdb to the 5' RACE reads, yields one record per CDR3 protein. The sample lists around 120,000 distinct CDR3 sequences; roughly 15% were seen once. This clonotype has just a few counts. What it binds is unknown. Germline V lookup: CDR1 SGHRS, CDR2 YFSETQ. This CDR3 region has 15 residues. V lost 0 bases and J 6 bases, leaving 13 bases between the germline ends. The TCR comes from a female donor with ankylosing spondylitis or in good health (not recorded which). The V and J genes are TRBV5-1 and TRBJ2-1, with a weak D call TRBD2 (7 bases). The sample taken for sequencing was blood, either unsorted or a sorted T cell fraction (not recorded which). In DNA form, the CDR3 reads TGCGCCAGCAGCTTGGTGGCGGGGGCCACCAATGAGCAGTTCTTC. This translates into CASSLVAGATNEQFF.